Here is one TCR beta chain with its context. Followed longitudinally, the Seattle patients had been enrolled during active infection. The data belong to a study of blood T cell repertoires in COVID-19. There are 16 residues in the CDR3. CDR1 and CDR2 from the germline V gene are MDHEN and SYDVKM. Deletions cut 8 bases from V and 3 bases from J, with 22 bases between. Produced via immunoSEQ multiplex PCR; TCRdb's table is partial and in-frame only. The sample lists approximately 180,000 clones, 65% to 85% seen once, with 6.5% to 7.5% in the top ten. The chain uses TRBV28 and TRBJ1-1, with D unresolved. This receptor was identified in a woman between 40 and 55 years old with COVID-19, enrolled during active disease. The sequencing sample was made of peripheral blood. CDR3 DNA sequence: TGTGCCAGCCCCGGCGTCCGCGGCAGCGAGGACACTGAAGCTTTCTTT. This sequence encodes CASPGVRGSEDTEAFF.